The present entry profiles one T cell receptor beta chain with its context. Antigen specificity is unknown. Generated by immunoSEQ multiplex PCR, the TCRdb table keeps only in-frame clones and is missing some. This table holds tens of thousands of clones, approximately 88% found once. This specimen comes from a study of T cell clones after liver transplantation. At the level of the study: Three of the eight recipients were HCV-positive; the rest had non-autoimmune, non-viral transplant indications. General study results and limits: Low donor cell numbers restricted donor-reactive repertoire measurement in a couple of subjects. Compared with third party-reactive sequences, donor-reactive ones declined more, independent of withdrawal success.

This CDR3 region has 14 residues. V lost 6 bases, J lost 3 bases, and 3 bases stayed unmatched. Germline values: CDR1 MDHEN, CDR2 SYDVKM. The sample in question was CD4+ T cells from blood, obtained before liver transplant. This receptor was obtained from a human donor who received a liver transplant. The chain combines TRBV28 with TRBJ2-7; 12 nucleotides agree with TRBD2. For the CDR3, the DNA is TGTGCCAGCAGAACTAGCGGGAGGAACTACGAGCAGTACTTC. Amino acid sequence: CASRTSGRNYEQYF.